The entry below describes one TCR beta chain. This CDR3 comprises 13 residues. Germline lookup yields CDR1 GTSNPN and CDR2 SVGIG (reference sequence). The V end was cut by 5 bases, the J end by 7 bases, with 15 bases between. Data came from immunoSEQ multiplex PCR; TCRdb stores just in-frame clones and leaves some out. The data show around 84,000 clones, with about 79% seen just once and 11% held by the top ten. This sample is part of a study of control samples from healthy donors and cancer patients. The sequencing sample was made of PBMCs. This TCR was recovered from a man aged 55 to 70 with head and neck cancer. The chain links TRBV30 to TRBJ1-5, with D maybe TRBD1 (5 bases). The CDR3 region has the DNA TGTGCCTGGGGGACGGGTCCAAAGCAGCCCCAGCATTTT. Its translation: CAWGTGPKQPQHF.